The source of this TCR beta chain is a study of cytomegalovirus exposure and HLA in healthy donors. In the study overall: The 100 to 150 validation repertoires used the same platform as the 650 to 850 first-cohort repertoires, a later analysis reported. Broader study findings: Most TCRs appeared rarely, but some public TCRs recurred in many donors. The study listed 150 to 200 cytomegalovirus-associated TCR beta chains.

CDR1 and CDR2 (germline): SGDLS, YYNGEE. This CDR3 spans 14 amino acids. Trimming left V 4 bases short and J 4 bases short, with 14 bases between. This clone was detected a few times. Its antigen is still unknown. The data were produced by immunoSEQ multiplex PCR, yet TCRdb's version contains in-frame clones alone and is incomplete. The sample has about 160,000 clones, around 96% seen once; the top ten hold about 0.89%. This sequence was found in a woman between 18 and 29 years old in good health and CMV-seronegative. The sample taken for sequencing was PBMCs. This rearrangement joins TRBV9 to TRBJ1-2; a possible D gene is TRBD1 (6 bases). CDR3 residues: CASSPASQGYGYTF. In nucleotides, the CDR3 is TGTGCCAGCAGCCCTGCATCACAGGGCTATGGCTACACCTTC.